This T cell receptor beta chain was identified during a study of shared clonotypes between healthy human individuals. Study-wide results and caveats: How much donors shared clonotypes was expected to be affected by sequencing depth.

As concerns this clone: Its matching antigen is unknown.

The repertoire was sequenced with immunoSEQ multiplex PCR; TCRdb's copy has only in-frame clones and lacks some. The sample has 2 million to 2.5 million clones; 85% to 95% are singletons. The receptor's source is a man younger than 35 in good health. Some clones in this sample may be carry-over from other donors' samples. The sequencing sample was made of naive CD4+ T cells from PBMCs. Subset defined: CD45RA+ positively selected.

The CDR3, as DNA: TGTGCCAGTCGTCGGGGAGCAGCTTTCGACGAGCAGTACTTC. It encodes CASRRGAAFDEQYF. The chain employs TRBV19 and TRBJ2-7; a possible D gene is TRBD2 (5 bases). V gave up 8 bases and J gave up 5 bases, with 19 bases separating them. The germline V gene has CDR1 LNHDA and CDR2 SQIVND (reference sequence). The CDR3 is 14 amino acids.